The source of this TCR beta chain is a study of blood T cell repertoires in COVID-19. Study in general: Samples taken during acute and convalescent COVID-19 were collected in the United States, Italy and Spain.

Method: immunoSEQ multiplex PCR; TCRdb's copy keeps in-frame clones and lacks some. The sample lists tens of thousands of clones; 85% were seen once. The sample consisted of peripheral blood. This receptor was obtained from a man aged 80 or over with acute or convalescent COVID-19.

CDR3 in amino acids: CATSREGQDYNEQFF. The CDR3, as DNA: TGTGCCACCAGCAGAGAGGGACAGGACTACAATGAGCAGTTCTTC. The chain employs TRBV15 and TRBJ2-1, with TRBD1 identical over 8 bases. The CDR3 is made up of 15 amino acids. The germline V gene has CDR1 LNHNV and CDR2 YYDKDF (reference sequence). V lost 0 bases and J lost 3; bases outside the gene matches: 1. Filled out from reference TRBV15 and TRBJ2-1, the complete variable domain reads DAMVIQNPRYQVTQFGKPVTLSCSQTLNHNVMYWYQQKSSQAPKLLFHYYDKDFNNEADTPDNFQSRRPNTSFCFLDIRSPGLGDTAMYLCATSREGQDYNEQFFGPGTRLTVL.